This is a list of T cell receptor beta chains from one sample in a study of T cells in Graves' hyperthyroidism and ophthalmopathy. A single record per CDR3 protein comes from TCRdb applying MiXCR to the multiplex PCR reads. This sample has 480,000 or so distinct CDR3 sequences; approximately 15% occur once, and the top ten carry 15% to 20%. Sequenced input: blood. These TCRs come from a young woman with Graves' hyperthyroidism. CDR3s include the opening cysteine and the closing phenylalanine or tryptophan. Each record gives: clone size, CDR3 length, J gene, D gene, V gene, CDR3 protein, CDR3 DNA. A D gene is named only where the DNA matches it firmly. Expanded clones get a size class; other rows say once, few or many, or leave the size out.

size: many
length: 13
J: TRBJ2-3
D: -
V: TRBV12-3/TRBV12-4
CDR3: CASSYGSVGTQYF
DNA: TGTGCCAGCAGTTATGGGAGCGTGGGTACGCAGTATTTT

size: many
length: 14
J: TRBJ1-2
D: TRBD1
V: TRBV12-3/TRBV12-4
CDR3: CASRTGTGGYGYTF
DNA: TGTGCCAGCAGAACCGGGACAGGGGGCTATGGCTACACCTTC

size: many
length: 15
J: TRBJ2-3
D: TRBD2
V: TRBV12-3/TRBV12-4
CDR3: CASSLAGGVTDTQYF
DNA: TGTGCCAGCAGTTTAGCGGGAGGGGTCACAGATACGCAGTATTTT

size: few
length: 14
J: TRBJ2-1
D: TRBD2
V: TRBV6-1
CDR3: CASSAGGGYNEQFF
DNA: TGTGCCAGCTCGGCGGGAGGAGGTTACAATGAGCAGTTCTTC

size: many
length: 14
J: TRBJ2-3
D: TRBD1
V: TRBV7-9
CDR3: CASSTTGVTDTQYF
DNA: TGTGCCAGCAGCACGACAGGGGTTACAGATACGCAGTATTTT

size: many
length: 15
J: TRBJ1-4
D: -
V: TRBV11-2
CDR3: CASSLMQFGGEKLFF
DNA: TGTGCCAGCAGCTTGATGCAGTTCGGAGGGGAAAAACTGTTTTTT

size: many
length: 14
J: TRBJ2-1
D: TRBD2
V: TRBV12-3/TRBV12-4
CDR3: CASKPSGLYNEQFF
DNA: TGTGCCAGCAAGCCTAGCGGCCTATACAATGAGCAGTTCTTC

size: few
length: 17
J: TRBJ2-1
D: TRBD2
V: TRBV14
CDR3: CASSQVVGTRFLGEQFF
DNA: TGTGCCAGCAGCCAAGTGGTTGGGACTAGGTTTTTGGGTGAGCAGTTCTTC

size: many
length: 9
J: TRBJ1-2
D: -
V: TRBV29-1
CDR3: CSVDNGYTF
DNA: TGCAGCGTGGACAATGGCTACACCTTC

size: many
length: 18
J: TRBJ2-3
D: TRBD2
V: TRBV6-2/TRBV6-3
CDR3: CASSYARDGRTPTDTQYF
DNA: TGTGCCAGCAGTTACGCCAGGGACGGGAGGACCCCCACAGATACGCAGTATTTT

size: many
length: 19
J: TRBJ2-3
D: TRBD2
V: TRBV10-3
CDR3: CAIRPGTSGTQGGPDTQYF
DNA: TGTGCCATCAGGCCCGGGACTAGCGGGACGCAGGGGGGCCCAGATACGCAGTATTTT

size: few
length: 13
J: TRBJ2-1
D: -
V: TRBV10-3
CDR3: CAIQEGVRTEEFF
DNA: TGTGCCATCCAGGAGGGGGTGAGGACGGAGGAGTTCTTC

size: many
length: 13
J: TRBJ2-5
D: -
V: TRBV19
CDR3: CASSRGDGETQYF
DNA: TGTGCCAGTAGTAGAGGGGACGGGGAGACCCAGTACTTC

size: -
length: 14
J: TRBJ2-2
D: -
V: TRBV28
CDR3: CASSLRAWTGELFF
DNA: TGTGCCAGCAGTTTGAGGGCTTGGACCGGGGAGCTGTTTTTT

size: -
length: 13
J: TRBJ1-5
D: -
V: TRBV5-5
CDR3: CASSQGLDQPQHF
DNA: TGTGCCAGCAGTCAAGGGCTAGATCAGCCCCAGCATTTT

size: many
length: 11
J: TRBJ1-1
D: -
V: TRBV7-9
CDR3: CASSLETEAFF
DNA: TGTGCCAGCAGCTTAGAGACGGAAGCTTTCTTT

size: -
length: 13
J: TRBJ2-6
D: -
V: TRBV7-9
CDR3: CASSEYLWAPLTF
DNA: TGTGCCAGCAGCGAATACTTATGGGCGCCTTTGACTTTC

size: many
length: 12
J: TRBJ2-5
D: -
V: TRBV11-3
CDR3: CASQIIGETQYF
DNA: TGTGCCAGCCAGATCATCGGGGAGACCCAGTACTTC

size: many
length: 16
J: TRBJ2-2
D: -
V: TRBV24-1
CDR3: CATSDRWKTAPGELFF
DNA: TGTGCCACCAGTGACCGCTGGAAGACCGCCCCCGGGGAGCTGTTTTTT

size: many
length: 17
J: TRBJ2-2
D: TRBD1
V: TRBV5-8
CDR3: CASSSHRGSGNTGELFF
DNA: TGTGCCAGCAGCTCGCACAGGGGTTCCGGGAACACCGGGGAGCTGTTTTTT

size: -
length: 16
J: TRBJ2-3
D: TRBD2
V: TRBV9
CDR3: CASSVVDSGTGDTQYF
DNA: TGTGCCAGCAGCGTAGTAGACAGCGGGACGGGAGATACGCAGTATTTT

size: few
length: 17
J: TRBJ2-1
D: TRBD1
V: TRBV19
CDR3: CASSSRPGGILYNEQFF
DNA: TGTGCCAGTAGTTCAAGGCCAGGGGGAATTCTATACAATGAGCAGTTCTTC

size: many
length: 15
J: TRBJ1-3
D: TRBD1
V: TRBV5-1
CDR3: CASSDRQGSGNTIYF
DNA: TGCGCCAGCAGCGATAGACAGGGCAGTGGAAACACCATATATTTT

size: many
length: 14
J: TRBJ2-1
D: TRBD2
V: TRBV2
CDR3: CATLGTETSEEQFF
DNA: TGTGCCACACTGGGGACGGAGACTAGCGAGGAGCAGTTCTTC

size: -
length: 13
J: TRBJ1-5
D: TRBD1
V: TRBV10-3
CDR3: CATRTGESQPQHF
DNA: TGTGCCACGCGGACAGGGGAGTCCCAGCCCCAGCATTTT

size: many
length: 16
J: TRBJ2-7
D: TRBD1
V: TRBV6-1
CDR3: CASSTGQGHTFYEQYF
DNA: TGTGCCAGCAGCACGGGACAGGGACATACCTTCTACGAGCAGTACTTC

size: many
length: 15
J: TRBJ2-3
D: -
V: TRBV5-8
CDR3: CASTRSGGITDTQYF
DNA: TGTGCCAGCACCAGGAGCGGCGGGATTACAGATACGCAGTATTTT

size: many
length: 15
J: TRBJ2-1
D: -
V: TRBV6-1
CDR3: CASSEYGEHYNEQFF
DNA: TGTGCCAGCAGTGAATACGGAGAACATTACAATGAGCAGTTCTTC

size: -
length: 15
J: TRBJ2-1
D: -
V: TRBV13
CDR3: CASSPPRRDVNEQFF
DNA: TGTGCCAGCAGCCCCCCCCGGCGGGACGTCAATGAGCAGTTCTTC

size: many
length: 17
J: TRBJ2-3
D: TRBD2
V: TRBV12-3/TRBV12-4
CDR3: CASSPRTSVYLVDTQYF
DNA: TGTGCCAGCAGCCCCCGGACTAGCGTATACCTGGTGGATACGCAGTATTTT

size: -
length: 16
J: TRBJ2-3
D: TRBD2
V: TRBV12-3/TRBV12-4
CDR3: CASISGTSGSSDTQYF
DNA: TGTGCCAGCATCTCCGGGACTAGCGGGAGCTCAGATACGCAGTATTTT

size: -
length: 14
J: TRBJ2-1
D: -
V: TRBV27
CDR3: CASSLRGGWNEQFF
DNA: TGTGCCAGCAGTTTAAGGGGGGGTTGGAATGAGCAGTTCTTC

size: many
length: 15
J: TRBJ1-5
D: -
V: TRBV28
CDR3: CASSSQGFANQPQHF
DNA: TGTGCCAGCAGTTCGCAGGGCTTCGCCAATCAGCCCCAGCATTTT

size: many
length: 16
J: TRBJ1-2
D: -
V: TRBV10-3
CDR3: CAISEATRWGTYGYTF
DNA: TGTGCCATCAGTGAGGCAACCCGTTGGGGGACCTATGGCTACACCTTC

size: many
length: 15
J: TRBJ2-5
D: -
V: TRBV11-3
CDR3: CASSLDTGIQETQYF
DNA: TGTGCCAGCAGCTTAGATACCGGGATACAAGAGACCCAGTACTTC

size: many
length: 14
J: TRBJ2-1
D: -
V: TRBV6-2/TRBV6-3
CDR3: CASSYARSYNEQFF
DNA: TGTGCCAGCAGTTACGCTCGATCCTACAATGAGCAGTTCTTC

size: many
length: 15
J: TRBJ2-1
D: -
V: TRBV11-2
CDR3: CASSWLGGQDNEQFF
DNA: TGTGCCAGCAGCTGGCTCGGGGGCCAAGACAATGAGCAGTTCTTC

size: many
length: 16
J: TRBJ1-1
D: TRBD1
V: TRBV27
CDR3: CASSLSIQGKFAEAFF
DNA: TGTGCCAGCAGTTTATCGATACAGGGGAAATTTGCTGAAGCTTTCTTT

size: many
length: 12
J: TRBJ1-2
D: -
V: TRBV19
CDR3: CATSGDYGGYTF
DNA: TGTGCCACATCAGGGGATTATGGTGGCTACACCTTC

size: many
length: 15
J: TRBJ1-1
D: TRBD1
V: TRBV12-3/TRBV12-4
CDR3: CASSLSTGGMTEAFF
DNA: TGTGCCAGCAGTTTATCGACAGGGGGCATGACTGAAGCTTTCTTT

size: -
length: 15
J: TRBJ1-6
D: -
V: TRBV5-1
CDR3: CASATRSGLDSPLHF
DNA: TGCGCCAGCGCTACCCGAAGCGGTCTGGATTCACCCCTCCACTTT